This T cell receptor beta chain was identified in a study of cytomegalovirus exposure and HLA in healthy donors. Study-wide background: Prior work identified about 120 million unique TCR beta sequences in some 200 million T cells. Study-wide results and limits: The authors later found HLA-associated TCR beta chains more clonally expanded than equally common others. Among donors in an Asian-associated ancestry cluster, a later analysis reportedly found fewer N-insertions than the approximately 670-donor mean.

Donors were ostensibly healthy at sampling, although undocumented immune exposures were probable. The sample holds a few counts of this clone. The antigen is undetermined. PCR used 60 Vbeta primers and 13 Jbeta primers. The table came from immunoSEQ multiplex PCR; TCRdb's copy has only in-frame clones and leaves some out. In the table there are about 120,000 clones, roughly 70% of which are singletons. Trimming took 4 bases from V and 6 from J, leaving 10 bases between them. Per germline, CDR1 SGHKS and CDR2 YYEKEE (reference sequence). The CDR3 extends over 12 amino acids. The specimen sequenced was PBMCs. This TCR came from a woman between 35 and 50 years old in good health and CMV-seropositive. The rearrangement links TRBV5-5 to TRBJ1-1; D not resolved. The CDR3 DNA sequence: TGTGCCAGCAGCCTGGGGAGCCCTGAAGCTTTCTTT. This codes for CASSLGSPEAFF. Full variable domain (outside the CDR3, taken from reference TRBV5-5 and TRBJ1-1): DAGVTQSPTHLIKTRGQQVTLRCSPISGHKSVSWYQQVLGQGPQFIFQYYEKEERGRGNFPDRFSARQFPNYSSELNVNALLLGDSALYLCASSLGSPEAFFGQGTRLTVV.